A single sample is the source of the 26 T cell receptor beta chains below, sequenced in a study of OX40 agonist ivuxolimab in advanced cancers. Profiled with immunoSEQ multiplex PCR; TCRdb holds only in-frame clones, not every one. The sample records 100,000 to 150,000 clones, about 93% being singletons. This material consisted of CD4+ or CD8+ T cells sorted from blood, taken in a trial of the OX40 agonist ivuxolimab. All receptors derive from an adult with an advanced solid tumor such as melanoma, head and neck, liver or kidney cancer.

The chain links TRBV7-2 to TRBJ2-7; D not certain. The CDR3 is 17 residues long. Trimming removed 1 base from V and 2 bases from J, with 18 bases in between. Germline V gives CDR1 SGHTA, CDR2 FQGNSA. The CDR3 here is CASSLGSADLIPYEQYF. The CDR3 coding sequence is TGTGCCAGCAGCTTAGGATCGGCAGATCTAATCCCCTACGAGCAGTACTTC.

About this clone itself: Other DNA sequences in the same sample also yield this CDR3. This chain joins TRBV9 and TRBJ2-3; tentative D call: TRBD2 (6 bases). The length of the CDR3 is 13 residues. The V gene's germline CDR1 is SGDLS and CDR2 YYNGEE. V lost 0 bases and J lost 4, with 6 bases in between. The CDR3: CASSVASADTQYF. The CDR3 region has the DNA TGTGCCAGCAGCGTAGCTAGCGCAGATACGCAGTATTTT.

The chain couples TRBV6-5 to TRBJ2-5, with D possibly being TRBD2 (5 bases). Germline CDR1 MNHEY, CDR2 SVGAGI. This CDR3 has 14 residues. V shed 5 bases and J shed 2 bases, with 12 bases lying between them. The CDR3 bases are TGTGCCAGCAGTCAACGGACTGGACAAGAGACCCAGTACTTC. Translation: CASSQRTGQETQYF.

The chain couples TRBV7-2 to TRBJ2-4; the D gene is possibly TRBD2 (6 bases). Trimming removed 1 base at V and 0 bases at J, with 10 bases between. Germline V lookup: CDR1 SGHTA, CDR2 FQGNSA. The CDR3 covers 16 residues. The CDR3 DNA sequence: TGTGCCAGCAGCTTAGAGATGGGGGGAGCCAAAAACATTCAGTACTTC. Encoded protein: CASSLEMGGAKNIQYF. Looking up the rest from reference TRBV7-2 and TRBJ2-4 gives the full variable domain: GAGVSQSPSNKVTEKGKDVELRCDPISGHTALYWYRQSLGQGLEFLIYFQGNSAPDKSGLPSDRFSAERTGGSVSTLTIQRTQQEDSAVYLCASSLEMGGAKNIQYFGAGTRLSVL.

This chain joins TRBV4-1 and TRBJ1-2, with a tentative D call TRBD1 (6 bases). The V end was cut by 2 bases, the J end by 5 bases, with 18 bases between. The CDR3 length is 16 residues. Germline V lookup: CDR1 MGHRA, CDR2 YSYEKL. This chain's CDR3 is CASSQPIRGLGYGYTF. CDR3 nucleotide sequence: TGCGCCAGCAGCCAACCTATCAGGGGTTTGGGGTATGGCTACACCTTC.

The chain employs TRBV6-1 and TRBJ2-7, with D unclear. Trimming removed 6 bases at V and 5 bases at J, with 8 bases between. Germline V CDR1 and CDR2: MNHNS, SASEGT. The CDR3 extends over 11 amino acids. CDR3: CASSPWDEQYF. CDR3 coding DNA: TGTGCCAGCAGCCCCTGGGACGAGCAGTACTTC.

The chain carries TRBV27 and TRBJ2-7; D may be TRBD1 (6 bases). Trimming removed 5 bases at V and 4 bases at J, with 15 bases between. From germline, CDR1 is MNHEY and CDR2 SMNVEV (reference sequence). The length of the CDR3 is 14 residues. The CDR3 DNA sequence: TGTGCCAGCAGTCCCAACAGGGTATCGTACGAGCAGTACTTC. This gives the protein CASSPNRVSYEQYF.

This sequence joins TRBV10-3 and TRBJ2-1, with 8 bases identical to TRBD1. Germline V lookup: CDR1 ENHRY, CDR2 SYGVKD. V gave up 5 bases and J gave up 10 bases; unmatched junction bases: 10. This CDR3 has 14 residues. The CDR3 loop reads CAISSSQDRVEQFF. The DNA of the CDR3 is TGTGCCATCAGTTCTTCCCAGGACAGGGTCGAGCAGTTCTTC.

The chain recombines TRBV30 with TRBJ1-5, with TRBD1 identical over 7 bases. The germline CDR1 and CDR2 sequences are GTSNPN and SVGIG (reference sequence). The CDR3 is made up of 16 amino acids. V lost 3 bases and J lost 2; bases outside the gene matches: 10. CDR3 coding DNA: TGTGCCTGGAGACCCAGGGGGGGGGTTGGCAATCAGCCCCAGCATTTT. Its translation is CAWRPRGGVGNQPQHF.

The CDR3 coding sequence is TGTGCCAGCAGCGTAGCTCGGGCCACCGGGGAGCTGTTTTTT. It translates to CASSVARATGELFF. The chain uses TRBV9 and TRBJ2-2, with D unresolved. Trimming removed 0 bases from V and 4 bases from J, with 7 bases in between. This CDR3 has 14 amino acids. Germline loops: CDR1 SGDLS, CDR2 YYNGEE.

This chain joins TRBV5-8 and TRBJ1-2, with a possible D match to TRBD1 (5 bases). This CDR3 region has 14 residues. The V gene's germline CDR1 is SGHTS and CDR2 YDEGEE. V lost 6 bases, J lost 5 bases, and 17 bases lay in between. The CDR3 DNA sequence: TGTGCCAGCAATCGATATACAGGAATTTATGGCTACACCTTC. The encoded protein is CASNRYTGIYGYTF. Full variable domain (rest looked up from reference TRBV5-8 and TRBJ1-2): EAGVTQSPTHLIKTRGQQATLRCSPISGHTSVYWYQQALGLGLQFLLWYDEGEERNRGNFPPRFSGRQFPNYSSELNVNALELEDSALYLCASNRYTGIYGYTFGSGTRLTVV.

This rearrangement joins TRBV5-6 to TRBJ2-7; the D gene could be TRBD1 or TRBD2 (6 bases each). The CDR3 loop spans 17 amino acids. V was pared by 1 base and J by 4 bases, with 21 bases between. Germline loops: CDR1 SGHDT, CDR2 YYEEEE. The CDR3 reads CASSLWRGAGGAYEQYF. DNA of the CDR3: TGTGCCAGCAGCTTGTGGAGGGGGGCCGGAGGCGCTTACGAGCAGTACTTC.

The chain employs TRBV20-1 and TRBJ2-7, with unresolved D. V gave up 1 base and J gave up 4 bases, with 2 bases separating them. CDR3 length: 10 residues. Germline lookup yields CDR1 DFQATT and CDR2 SNEGSKA (reference sequence). DNA of the CDR3: TGCAGTGCTAGAGTTTACGAGCAGTACTTC. As protein: CSARVYEQYF.

This clone was picked up a small number of times. The rearrangement links TRBV29-1 to TRBJ1-4, with D possibly TRBD1 on 5 matching bases. The ends were cut back, 6 bases at V and 5 bases at J, with 13 bases in the middle. This CDR3 spans 13 amino acids. Germline V lookup: CDR1 SQVTM, CDR2 ANQGSEA. CDR3 residues: CSVVRGTNEKLFF. In nucleotides, the CDR3 is TGCAGCGTCGTCCGGGGGACGAATGAAAAACTGTTTTTT.

The chain is built from TRBV19 and TRBJ1-1, with a weak D call TRBD1 (5 bases). Deletions cut 5 bases from V and 0 bases from J, with 10 bases between. This CDR3 contains 14 residues. Per the germline V gene, CDR1 is LNHDA and CDR2 is SQIVND (reference sequence). CDR3 sequence reads: CASSWGSVNTEAFF. The CDR3 bases are TGTGCCAGTAGTTGGGGCAGCGTGAACACTGAAGCTTTCTTT.

This chain joins TRBV6-5 and TRBJ1-1; D not resolved. This CDR3 region has 13 residues. CDR1 is MNHEY, CDR2 SVGAGI, per germline. Trimming took 0 bases from V and 0 from J, leaving 2 bases between them. In nucleotides, the CDR3 is TGTGCCAGCAGTTACTCGCTGAACACTGAAGCTTTCTTT. Translating gives CASSYSLNTEAFF.

This chain joins TRBV12-2 and TRBJ2-6; the D call of TRBD1 is as the table states it, not checked on the DNA. TRBV12-2 is reported as a pseudogene. This CDR3 is built from 17 residues. Written as DNA, the CDR3 is TGTGCAAGTCGCTCCCCGAACAGCCTCTCTGGGGCCAACGTCCTGACTTTC. Protein: CASRSPNSLSGANVLTF.

Here the CDR3 reads CASSLSSGAGANVLTF. CDR3 bases: TGTGCCAGCAGCTTGTCCTCGGGGGCTGGGGCCAACGTCCTGACTTTC. V is TRBV5-5 and J is TRBJ2-6; weak D call: TRBD2 (6 bases). V shed 1 base and J shed 2 bases, with 10 bases lying between them. Germline values: CDR1 SGHKS, CDR2 YYEKEE (reference sequence). The CDR3 contains 16 residues.

The chain employs TRBV7-2 and TRBJ1-5; D is unclear. This CDR3 has 15 amino acids. V was trimmed by 6 bases and J by 3 bases, leaving 15 bases between them. Looked up from germline, CDR1 is SGHTA and CDR2 is FQGNSA. The CDR3: CASSMGRRTNQPQHF. The CDR3 DNA sequence: TGTGCCAGCAGTATGGGTAGACGGACCAATCAGCCCCAGCATTTT. Using reference TRBV7-2 and TRBJ1-5 for the parts outside the CDR3, the full variable domain is GAGVSQSPSNKVTEKGKDVELRCDPISGHTALYWYRQSLGQGLEFLIYFQGNSAPDKSGLPSDRFSAERTGGSVSTLTIQRTQQEDSAVYLCASSMGRRTNQPQHFGDGTRLSIL.

Concerning this clone itself: Germline and junction disagree at one end, which may indicate a read error. The V call is TRBV2, the J call TRBJ2-5; D perhaps matches TRBD2 (5 bases). The germline V gene encodes CDR1 SNHLY and CDR2 FYNNEI. The CDR3 is 13 residues long. CDR3 protein: CASSEDPRGTQYF. The CDR3 nucleotides are TGTGCCAGCAGCGAAGACCCCCGGGGGACCCAGTACTTC.

The J gene is TRBJ2-5, the V gene TRBV19, with 7 bases aligning to TRBD1. The better agreement between TRBJ2-7 and the DNA end casts doubt on the J call. CDR1 is LNHDA and CDR2 is SQIVND in the germline V gene (reference sequence). This CDR3 has 15 amino acids. Written as DNA, the CDR3 is TGTGCCAGTAGTCCAAAGACAGGGTGGTTTTACGAGCAGTACTTC. It specifies CASSPKTGWFYEQYF.

V and J are TRBV5-4 and TRBJ1-2, with D perhaps TRBD1 (5 bases). This CDR3 has 14 amino acids. V lost 3 bases, J lost 4 bases, and 13 bases lay in between. Germline CDR1 and CDR2: SGHNT and YYREEE (reference sequence). The CDR3 DNA reads TGTGCCAGCAGCTCCAATCGGGGCCCCTATGGCTACACCTTC. Protein sequence: CASSSNRGPYGYTF.

This clone occurred once. The V call is TRBV5-6, the J call TRBJ2-4; 14 bases are shared with TRBD2. V trimming: 3 bases; J trimming: 6 bases; junction bases outside the gene matches: 8. Germline V gene sequence: CDR1 SGHDT, CDR2 YYEEEE. The CDR3 has 17 residues. CDR3 nucleotides: TGTGCCAGCAGCTCGTCCCCGGGACTAGCGGGAGCAAACATTCAGTACTTC. Its protein is CASSSSPGLAGANIQYF.

DNA of the CDR3: TGTGCTAGTGGTTTGGGAACAGCGCGAGGAAACACCATATATTTT. Residues: CASGLGTARGNTIYF. J is TRBJ1-3 and V is TRBV12-5, with unresolved D. The CDR3 is made up of 15 amino acids. Germline lookup yields CDR1 LGHNT and CDR2 FRNRAP. Trimming stripped 1 base from V and 4 bases from J, with 11 bases between.

The rearrangement joins TRBV5-4 to TRBJ2-1, with D perhaps matching TRBD1 (5 bases). V was trimmed by 9 bases and J by 5 bases, leaving 18 bases between them. Germline V gene lookup returns CDR1 SGHNT and CDR2 YYREEE (reference sequence). CDR3 length: 14 amino acids. CDR3 bases: TGTGCCAACACCCGGTCAGGGCGGAACAATGAGCAGTTCTTC. Its protein is CANTRSGRNNEQFF. Full variable domain (outside the CDR3, taken from reference TRBV5-4 and TRBJ2-1): ETGVTQSPTHLIKTRGQQVTLRCSSQSGHNTVSWYQQALGQGPQFIFQYYREEENGRGNFPPRFSGLQFPNYSSELNVNALELDDSALYLCANTRSGRNNEQFFGPGTRLTVL.

This rearrangement joins TRBV6-6 to TRBJ1-5; D not certain. The V end lost 7 bases, the J end lost 5 bases, and 15 bases lay between the germline ends. Germline V gives CDR1 MNHNY, CDR2 SVGAGI (reference sequence). This CDR3 spans 14 amino acids. In DNA form, the CDR3 reads TGTGCCAGCACCGAGGGAGAGTTTCATCAGCCCCAGCATTTT. This codes for CASTEGEFHQPQHF.